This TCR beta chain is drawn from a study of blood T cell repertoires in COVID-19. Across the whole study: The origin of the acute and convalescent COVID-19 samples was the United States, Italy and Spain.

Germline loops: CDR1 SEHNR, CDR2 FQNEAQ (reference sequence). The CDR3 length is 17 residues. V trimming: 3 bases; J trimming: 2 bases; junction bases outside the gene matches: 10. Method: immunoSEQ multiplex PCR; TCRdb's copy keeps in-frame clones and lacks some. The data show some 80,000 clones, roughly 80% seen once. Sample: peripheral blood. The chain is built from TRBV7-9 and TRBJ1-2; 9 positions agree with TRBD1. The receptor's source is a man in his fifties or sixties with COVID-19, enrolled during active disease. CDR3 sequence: CASSLYRDRVRNYGYTF. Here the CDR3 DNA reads TGTGCCAGCAGCTTGTACCGGGACAGGGTGAGAAACTATGGCTACACCTTC.